This record concerns one TCR beta chain sequence. Its antigen is as yet unknown. Looked up from germline, CDR1 is MGHRA and CDR2 is YSYEKL. The CDR3 sequence is 15 residues long. Trimming pared 0 bases from V and 7 bases from J, leaving 13 bases between. This record comes from a study of T cell responses to AZD1222 COVID-19 vaccine. The study, taken as a whole, reports: Repertoire sampling occurred only after the peak T cell response. Baseline serostatus was positive in only six AZD1222 recipients. Regions 160-218 and 743-854 held dominance among vaccine-associated CD4 TCRs, which spanned spike.

Assay: immunoSEQ multiplex PCR; the TCRdb copy retains only in-frame clones and omits some. The profile shows around 100,000 clones, around 91% of them singletons. The clonotype comes from an adult in good health. Sequences were derived from peripheral blood, sampled on day 0 of AZD1222 vaccination. The J gene is TRBJ1-5, the V gene TRBV4-1; no definite D call. The CDR3 here is CASSQDKGEGQPQHF. The DNA of the CDR3 is TGCGCCAGCAGCCAAGATAAGGGCGAGGGACAGCCCCAGCATTTT.